The source of this T cell receptor beta chain is a study of cytomegalovirus exposure and HLA in healthy donors. The length of the CDR3 is 16 residues. The germline gives CDR1 MGHRA, CDR2 YSYEKL. Trimming cost V 1 base and J 3 bases; bases outside gene matches: 5. Overall study findings and caveats: Through in vitro validation, three CMV-associated chains were shown to be specific for CMV antigens. Some public TCRs appeared in many individuals, while most sequences were rare.

A word on this clone: Antigen: not known.

Profiling relied on immunoSEQ multiplex PCR, and the TCRdb table lists in-frame clones only, not all of them. The data show about 110,000 clones, under 97% seen once. This TCR derives from a woman aged 18-30 years in good health and CMV-seronegative. The sequenced material came from PBMCs. The chain is built from TRBV4-1 and TRBJ1-4, with 7 bases identical to TRBD1. The CDR3: CASSQARDSPNEKLFF. The DNA for the CDR3 is TGCGCCAGCAGCCAAGCCCGGGACAGCCCTAATGAAAAACTGTTTTTT.